The rows below give T cell receptor beta chains drawn from one sample of a study of beta chain features in type 1 diabetes. Sequenced by immunoSEQ multiplex PCR; TCRdb stores in-frame clones only, minus some. The profile shows 400,000 or so clones, around an eighth of them singletons. Sequencing was performed on naive CD4+ T cells from blood. These receptors all come from a woman younger than 35 with type 1 diabetes. CDR3s include the opening cysteine and the closing phenylalanine or tryptophan. The order of the fields is CDR3 length, clone size, V gene, J gene, D gene, CDR3 protein, CDR3 DNA. A D gene is named only where the DNA matches it firmly. The size field is filled for only some rows; it gives once, few, many or a size class.

>14|once|TRBV18|TRBJ1-2|.
CASSQSRVGYGYTF
TGTGCCAGCTCACAGTCGAGGGTTGGCTATGGCTACACCTTC
>17|few|TRBV29-1|TRBJ1-2|.
CSVEDQQGRGANYGYTF
TGCAGCGTTGAAGATCAGCAAGGCCGGGGGGCTAACTATGGCTACACCTTC
>15|.|TRBV7-9|TRBJ1-5|TRBD1
CASSSTGGSNQPQHF
TGTGCCAGCAGCTCGACAGGGGGAAGCAATCAGCCCCAGCATTTT
>16|few|TRBV9|TRBJ2-2|.
CASASSGFPPTGELFF
TGTGCCAGCGCGTCCAGCGGGTTCCCCCCCACCGGGGAGCTGTTTTTT
>14|.|TRBV7-2|TRBJ2-2|.
CASSLDRGGGELFF
TGTGCCAGCAGCCTCGACCGTGGCGGCGGGGAGCTGTTTTTT
>14|few|TRBV30|TRBJ2-6|.
CAWGTFSGANVLTF
TGTGCCTGGGGCACTTTTAGCGGGGCCAACGTCCTGACTTTC
>17|.|TRBV4-2|TRBJ2-7|TRBD1
CASSQATGQGAPYEQYF
TGTGCCAGCAGCCAAGCGACGGGACAGGGGGCGCCATACGAGCAGTACTTC
>14|.|TRBV11-2|TRBJ2-1|TRBD2
CASSPLREQGEQFF
TGTGCCAGCAGTCCCCTGCGGGAGCAGGGTGAGCAGTTCTTC
>14|few|TRBV16|TRBJ1-5|.
CASSPAGRDQPQHF
TGTGCCAGCAGCCCCGCTGGGCGCGATCAGCCCCAGCATTTT
>16|few|TRBV18|TRBJ1-1|.
CASSQGTPSLNTEAFF
TGTGCCAGCTCACAAGGGACACCTTCCCTGAACACTGAAGCTTTCTTT
>19|few|TRBV4-1|TRBJ2-3|.
CASSPYGLRKTDSTDTQYF
TGCGCCAGCAGCCCTTACGGACTAAGGAAAACGGATAGCACAGATACGCAGTATTTT
>16|few|TRBV5-1|TRBJ2-1|TRBD2
CASSRSGGGLAHEQFF
TGCGCCAGCAGCAGAAGCGGCGGGGGACTAGCCCATGAGCAGTTCTTC
>14|few|TRBV7-8|TRBJ2-5|.
CASSLGAGPETQYF
TGTGCCAGCAGCTTAGGGGCGGGACCAGAGACCCAGTACTTC
>15|.|TRBV7-2|TRBJ1-5|.
CASSLAHGSNQPQHF
TGTGCCAGCAGCTTAGCTCACGGGAGCAATCAGCCCCAGCATTTT
>13|.|TRBV9|TRBJ2-5|.
CASSVAQGETQYF
TGTGCCAGCAGCGTAGCCCAGGGGGAGACCCAGTACTTC
>15|few|TRBV7-2|TRBJ2-7|.
CASSLQGISSYEQYF
TGTGCCAGCAGCCTCCAGGGTATCAGCTCCTACGAGCAGTACTTC
>15|few|TRBV6-5|TRBJ2-1|.
CASSQMTNFYNEQFF
TGTGCCAGCAGTCAAATGACAAATTTCTACAATGAGCAGTTCTTC
>15|.|TRBV19|TRBJ1-5|TRBD1
CASSPRQGLNQPQHF
TGTGCCAGTAGTCCCCGACAGGGTCTTAATCAGCCCCAGCATTTT
>14|few|TRBV7-6|TRBJ1-2|TRBD1
CASSAGQGAGGYTF
TGTGCCAGCAGCGCCGGACAGGGGGCTGGTGGCTACACCTTC
>11|.|TRBV20-1|TRBJ2-2|.
CSAPRSGELFF
TGCAGTGCTCCGAGAAGCGGGGAGCTGTTTTTT
>12|few|TRBV28|TRBJ2-5|.
CASHRGRETQYF
TGTGCCAGCCATAGGGGAAGAGAGACCCAGTACTTC
>19|few|TRBV5-1|TRBJ2-1|TRBD2
CASSTPGTSPLSSYNEQFF
TGCGCCAGCAGCACCCCCGGGACTAGCCCTTTGAGCTCCTACAATGAGCAGTTCTTC
>13|.|TRBV29-1|TRBJ1-1|.
CSVDLRVDTEAFF
TGCAGCGTTGACTTGCGGGTGGACACTGAAGCTTTCTTT
>15|few|TRBV9|TRBJ2-5|TRBD2
CASSVGTSGVETQYF
TGTGCCAGCAGCGTAGGAACTAGCGGGGTTGAGACCCAGTACTTC
>16|few|TRBV7-9|TRBJ2-1|TRBD1
CASSPWGQGASNEQFF
TGTGCCAGCAGCCCGTGGGGACAGGGGGCAAGCAATGAGCAGTTCTTC
>14|.|TRBV28|TRBJ2-7|TRBD1
CASSTGQGMGEQYF
TGTGCCAGCAGTACAGGACAGGGTATGGGCGAGCAGTACTTC
>16|few|TRBV4-3|TRBJ2-5|.
CASSQDKGHLQETQYF
TGCGCCAGCAGCCAAGATAAGGGACACCTCCAAGAGACCCAGTACTTC
>15|.|TRBV6-5|TRBJ2-3|TRBD2
CASRPREGRTDTQYF
TGTGCCAGCAGACCGCGGGAGGGCCGGACAGATACGCAGTATTTT
>11|.|TRBV11-3|TRBJ2-1|.
CASSRLDEQFF
TGTGCCAGCAGCCGCTTAGATGAGCAGTTCTTC
>13|.|TRBV7-3|TRBJ2-1|TRBD1
CASSSGQGGEQFF
TGTGCCAGCAGCTCCGGACAGGGCGGTGAGCAGTTCTTC
>11|.|TRBV18|TRBJ2-5|.
CASSTPETQYF
TGTGCCAGCTCTACTCCAGAGACCCAGTACTTC
>15|.|TRBV2|TRBJ1-6|.
CASSEMRTDNSPLHF
TGTGCCAGCAGTGAAATGCGGACAGATAATTCACCCCTCCACTTT
>14|.|TRBV4-3|TRBJ1-2|TRBD1
CASSHGQGGYGYTF
TGCGCCAGCAGCCACGGACAGGGAGGCTATGGCTACACCTTC
>12|few|TRBV11-2|TRBJ2-7|.
CASSLTGYEQYF
TGTGCCAGCAGCCTGACAGGCTACGAGCAGTACTTC
>15|few|TRBV4-1|TRBJ2-4|TRBD2
CASSQGGMAKNIQYF
TGCGCCAGCAGCCAGGGGGGGATGGCCAAAAACATTCAGTACTTC
>14|once|TRBV2|TRBJ2-7|TRBD1
CASSDYRGTYEQYF
TGTGCCAGCAGTGATTACAGGGGTACATACGAGCAGTACTTC
>14|few|TRBV15|TRBJ2-7|.
CATSRVASGVEQYF
TGTGCCACCAGCAGAGTAGCGTCAGGGGTCGAGCAGTACTTC
>17|few|TRBV18|TRBJ1-1|TRBD1
CASSPLDRGSGNTEAFF
TGTGCCAGCTCACCACTGGACAGGGGAAGTGGGAACACTGAAGCTTTCTTT
>14|.|TRBV5-6|TRBJ2-2|.
CASSLGQYTGELFF
TGTGCCAGCAGCCTGGGCCAGTACACCGGGGAGCTGTTTTTT
>15|.|TRBV18|TRBJ2-2|.
CASSPDRTFRGELFF
TGTGCCAGCTCACCAGATCGGACATTCCGCGGGGAGCTGTTTTTT
>15|few|TRBV9|TRBJ2-6|.
CASSGWFRGANVLTF
TGTGCCAGCAGCGGATGGTTTAGAGGGGCCAACGTCCTGACTTTC
>14|.|TRBV19|TRBJ1-1|TRBD1
CASIGKGARTEAFF
TGTGCCAGTATAGGGAAGGGGGCGAGGACTGAAGCTTTCTTT
>17|few|TRBV30|TRBJ1-5|TRBD1
CAWRRSGTGMSNQPQHF
TGTGCCTGGAGACGATCCGGGACAGGGATGAGCAATCAGCCCCAGCATTTT
>15|.|TRBV7-9|TRBJ2-3|.
CASTLGGERADTQYF
TGTGCCAGCACCCTAGGGGGAGAAAGGGCAGATACGCAGTATTTT
>17|.|TRBV5-4|TRBJ2-2|TRBD2
CASRTGTSGKNTGELFF
TGTGCCAGCAGAACAGGGACTAGCGGGAAGAACACCGGGGAGCTGTTTTTT
>14|.|TRBV7-9|TRBJ2-7|TRBD1
CASSPGQGFDEQYF
TGTGCCAGCAGCCCAGGACAGGGGTTCGACGAGCAGTACTTC
>16|.|TRBV28|TRBJ2-3|TRBD2
CASSSGLAGGTDTQYF
TGTGCCAGCAGTTCGGGACTAGCGGGGGGGACAGATACGCAGTATTTT
>17|.|TRBV19|TRBJ2-3|TRBD1
CASSPTPGQGARDTQYF
TGTGCCAGTAGCCCCACCCCTGGGCAGGGGGCGCGTGATACGCAGTATTTT
>13|.|TRBV5-4|TRBJ1-4|TRBD1
CASGRFGDSPAFF
TGTGCCAGCGGAAGGTTCGGGGACAGTCCAGCGTTTTTT
>16|few|TRBV4-2|TRBJ2-1|TRBD2
CASSQVEIAGGNEQFF
TGTGCCAGCAGCCAAGTGGAGATAGCGGGAGGCAATGAGCAGTTCTTC
>13|.|TRBV2|TRBJ1-2|TRBD1
CASSDQGANGYTF
TGTGCCAGCAGTGATCAGGGGGCGAACGGCTACACCTTC
>15|.|TRBV4-3|TRBJ2-7|.
CASRVLPGHLYEQYF
TGCGCCAGCAGGGTCCTTCCGGGACACCTTTACGAGCAGTACTTC
>15|.|TRBV6-5|TRBJ1-5|.
CASSYRGRGNQPQHF
TGTGCCAGCAGTTACAGGGGCCGTGGCAATCAGCCCCAGCATTTT
>16|few|TRBV5-1|TRBJ2-2|TRBD2
CASSLTSGSNTGELFF
TGCGCCAGCAGCTTGACTAGCGGGTCGAACACCGGGGAGCTGTTTTTT
>12|few|TRBV29-1|TRBJ2-7|.
CSVGQASYEQYF
TGCAGCGTTGGACAGGCCTCCTACGAGCAGTACTTC
>18|few|TRBV29-1|TRBJ2-2|TRBD2
CSVRSNERGGLNTGELFF
TGCAGCGTCCGATCAAACGAGCGGGGGGGACTTAACACCGGGGAGCTGTTTTTT
>17|.|TRBV28|TRBJ2-7|TRBD2
CASRPPGLAGAQDEQYF
TGTGCCAGCAGACCTCCGGGACTAGCGGGGGCCCAGGACGAGCAGTACTTC
>16|few|TRBV7-8|TRBJ2-7|TRBD2
CASSIGTSGRAREQYF
TGTGCCAGCAGCATAGGGACTAGCGGGAGGGCCCGGGAGCAGTACTTC